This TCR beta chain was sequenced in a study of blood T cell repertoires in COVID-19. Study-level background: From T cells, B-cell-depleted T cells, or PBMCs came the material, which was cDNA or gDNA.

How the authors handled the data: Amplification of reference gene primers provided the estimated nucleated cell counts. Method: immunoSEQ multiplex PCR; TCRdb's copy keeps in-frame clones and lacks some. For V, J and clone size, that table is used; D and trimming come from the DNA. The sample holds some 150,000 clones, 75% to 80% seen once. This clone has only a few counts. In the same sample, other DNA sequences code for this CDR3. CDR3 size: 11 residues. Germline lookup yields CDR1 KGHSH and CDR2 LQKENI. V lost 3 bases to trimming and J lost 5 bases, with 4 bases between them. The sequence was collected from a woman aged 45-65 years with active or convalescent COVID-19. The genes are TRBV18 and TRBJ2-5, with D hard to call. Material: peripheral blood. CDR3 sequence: CASSPGETQYF. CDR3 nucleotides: TGTGCCAGCTCACCGGGCGAGACCCAGTACTTC.